The 18 T cell receptor beta chains below were found in one sample sequenced in a study of regulatory T cells in long-lasting Graves disease. This sample's time point: newly diagnosed GD, antithyroid drugs for less than 3 months. The TCR library was prepared using RNA isolated from PBMCs. CDR3-region Arm-PCR and iRepertoire HTBI primers produced the TCR beta libraries. TCRdb reprocessed the multiplex PCR reads via MiXCR and lists one record per CDR3 protein. The profile shows about 620,000 distinct CDR3 sequences, 15% to 20% of them singletons. The same data also contributed to another study, on T cells in Graves' hyperthyroidism and ophthalmopathy.

The starting material was peripheral blood mononuclear cells (PBMCs), obtained at new diagnosis, from a patient treated with antithyroid drugs. The receptors were gathered from a woman in her 30s with Graves disease.

This clonotype appeared many times. The chain has TRBV6-2 or TRBV6-3 and TRBJ1-2, with D possibly TRBD1 on 6 matching bases. V was shortened by 6 bases and J by 0 bases, with 17 bases between the two germline ends. Germline V CDR1 and CDR2: MNHEY, SVGEGT. The CDR3 covers 16 residues. CDR3 nucleotide sequence: TGTGCCAGCAGAGAAAACAGGGTGAAGGCTAACTATGGCTACACCTTC. It translates to CASRENRVKANYGYTF.

The sample holds many counts of this clonotype. V gene TRBV28 combines with J gene TRBJ2-7; D is possibly TRBD2 (5 bases). In germline, CDR1 is MDHEN, CDR2 SYDVKM. V dropped 6 bases and J dropped 1 base, with 10 bases sitting between them. CDR3 length equals 13 residues. CDR3 protein: CASRTEVSYEQYF. Here the CDR3 DNA reads TGTGCCAGCAGAACGGAGGTTTCCTACGAGCAGTACTTC.

This chain uses TRBV9 with TRBJ2-2; D is possibly TRBD2 (5 bases). V dropped 0 bases and J dropped 3 bases, with 9 bases sitting between them. CDR1 is SGDLS, CDR2 YYNGEE, per germline. The CDR3 contains 15 residues. CDR3 DNA: TGTGCCAGCAGCGTAGGCCCCGGGGACACCGGGGAGCTGTTTTTT. This encodes CASSVGPGDTGELFF.

This clonotype has at least ten counts. V gene TRBV12-3 or TRBV12-4 combines with J gene TRBJ2-5; D ambiguous. This CDR3 is built from 11 residues. With 1 base removed from V and 6 bases from J, the gap between germline ends came to 3 bases. This chain's CDR3 is CASSLGKTQYF. DNA for the CDR3: TGTGCCAGCAGTTTAGGAAAGACCCAGTACTTC.

A few counts support this clonotype. V usage is TRBV3-1 and J usage is TRBJ2-7; 8 bases fit TRBD1. Germline lookup yields CDR1 LGHDT and CDR2 YNNKEL (reference sequence). The CDR3 contains 12 residues. Here the CDR3 reads CASSLSTGAAVV. The CDR3 nucleotides are TGTGCCAGCAGCCTTTCGACAGGGGCTGCCGTCGTC.

As for this clonotype: An end of the junction differs from the germline gene, which may be a read error. V gene TRBV6-1 combines with J gene TRBJ2-3, with D maybe TRBD1 (5 bases). The V gene's germline CDR1 is MNHNS and CDR2 SASEGT. The CDR3 sequence is 17 residues long. CDR3 in DNA: TGTGCCAGCCTTCAAAAACGGCCGGCTCGAAGCACAGGTACGCAGTATTTT. Translated, it gives CASLQKRPARSTGTQYF.

The table lists this clonotype with a few counts. The J gene is TRBJ1-6, the V gene TRBV12-3 or TRBV12-4, with TRBD1 identical over 8 bases. This CDR3 is built from 16 residues. V shed 6 bases, J shed 7 bases, and the junction held 11 bases outside the gene matches. CDR3 nucleotide sequence: TGTGCCAGCAGCTCCTACGTCAGGGGGCGAAATTCACCCCTCCACTTT. Translated, it gives CASSSYVRGRNSPLHF.

This clonotype was counted at least ten times. The V gene is TRBV28, the J gene TRBJ2-1; maybe TRBD1 (6 bases). Trimming took off 6 bases at V and 0 bases at J, with 21 bases between the two ends. CDR3 length: 18 residues. Germline V CDR1 and CDR2: MDHEN, SYDVKM. DNA of the CDR3: TGTGCCAGCAGCCGCGCACTGGGCGACAGGCTCTCCTACAATGAGCAGTTCTTC. Amino acid sequence: CASSRALGDRLSYNEQFF.

This clonotype was counted many times. The rearrangement uses TRBV11-2 and TRBJ1-5, with D unresolved. This CDR3 contains 13 residues. CDR1 and CDR2 from the germline V gene are SGHAT and FQNNGV. Trimming took 3 bases from V and 5 from J, leaving 8 bases between them. The DNA for the CDR3 is TGTGCCAGCAGCTTGTCAGAGCATCAGCCCCAGCATTTT. It specifies CASSLSEHQPQHF. Together with reference TRBV11-2 and TRBJ1-5, the CDR3 gives the full variable domain: EAGVAQSPRYKIIEKRQSVAFWCNPISGHATLYWYQQILGQGPKLLIQFQNNGVVDDSQLPKDRFSAERLKGVDSTLKIQPAKLEDSAVYLCASSLSEHQPQHFGDGTRLSIL.

Many counts were recorded for this clonotype. J is TRBJ2-3 and V is TRBV20-1; 11 nucleotides match TRBD2. V shed 6 bases, J shed 2 bases, and the junction held 1 base outside the gene matches. CDR3 length equals 13 residues. CDR1 is DFQATT and CDR2 is SNEGSKA in the germline V gene (reference sequence). DNA for the CDR3: TGCAGTGCGACTAGCGGGAACACAGATACGCAGTATTTT. Encoded protein: CSATSGNTDTQYF.

Comments on this clonotype: This may arise from a read error, as a much more abundant clone is one base away. The chain couples TRBV6-1 to TRBJ1-5; D is ambiguous. Germline lookup yields CDR1 MNHNS and CDR2 SASEGT. The CDR3 spans 13 residues. The CDR3: CDSSEAFYQPQHF. As DNA, the CDR3 is TGTGACAGCAGTGAAGCGTTTTATCAGCCCCAGCATTTT.

This clonotype was found many times. This chain uses TRBV28 with TRBJ2-2, with 8 nucleotides matching TRBD2. Per germline, CDR1 MDHEN and CDR2 SYDVKM. Trimming took 4 bases from V and 6 from J; bases not matched to a gene: 4. This CDR3 region has 14 residues. CDR3 amino acids: CASSSSGSAGELFF. The CDR3 bases are TGTGCCAGCAGTTCCAGCGGGAGTGCCGGGGAGCTGTTTTTT.

This clonotype was seen once. V and J are TRBV9 and TRBJ1-5; 7 bases match TRBD1. Germline values: CDR1 SGDLS, CDR2 YYNGEE. J gave up 0 bases and V 9 bases, and 18 bases lay outside the gene matches. This CDR3 spans 18 amino acids. The CDR3 sequence: CATGTPPGTEYSNQPQHF. The CDR3 coding sequence is TGTGCCACCGGAACCCCCCCCGGGACAGAGTATAGCAATCAGCCCCAGCATTTT.

This clonotype was detected ten times or more. This chain uses TRBV5-1 with TRBJ1-1, with D unresolved. CDR1 and CDR2 (germline): SGHRS, YFSETQ. Trimming stripped 3 bases from V and 3 bases from J, with 9 bases between. The CDR3 extends over 13 amino acids. The CDR3 DNA sequence: TGCGCCAGCAGCTCCGACGGGGACACTGAAGCTTTCTTT. It is translated as CASSSDGDTEAFF.

This clonotype showed up just a few times. DNA of the CDR3: TGTGCCAGCAGCGACGGGACTGTCTACGAGCAGTACTTC. Encoded protein: CASSDGTVYEQYF. This chain connects TRBV3-1 to TRBJ2-7, with a possible D match to TRBD2 (6 bases). This CDR3 comprises 13 residues. Trimming took 5 bases from V and 3 from J, leaving 11 bases between them. Germline CDR1 LGHDT, CDR2 YNNKEL (reference sequence).

This clonotype was observed once. The V call is TRBV18, the J call TRBJ2-3, with D tentatively TRBD1 or TRBD2 (5 bases each). Trimming left V 3 bases short and J 1 base short, with 14 bases between. CDR3 length: 16 residues. Germline assignment: CDR1 KGHSH and CDR2 LQKENI. CDR3 bases: TGTGCCAGCTCACCGTCAGCAGGGACGGGCACAGATACGCAGTATTTT. Protein sequence: CASSPSAGTGTDTQYF.

V is TRBV19 and J is TRBJ1-2; D gene uncertain. This CDR3 has 13 amino acids. Germline V gives CDR1 LNHDA, CDR2 SQIVND (reference sequence). V was shortened by 2 bases and J by 3 bases, with 7 bases between the two germline ends. Written as DNA, the CDR3 is TGTGCCAGTAGTATAACAGAGGACTATGGCTACACCTTC. Residues: CASSITEDYGYTF.

This clonotype has only one observation. The CDR3: CASSPEPGPQYF. CDR3 coding DNA: TGTGCCAGCTCACCCGAACCGGGGCCCCAGTACTTC. The chain employs TRBV18 and TRBJ2-5, with D tentatively TRBD1 or TRBD2 (5 bases each). This CDR3 is 12 amino acids long. Trimming pared 3 bases from V and 9 bases from J, leaving 11 bases between. Germline CDR1 KGHSH, CDR2 LQKENI.